This entry lists 18 T cell receptor beta chains sequenced from one sample in a study of blood T cell repertoires in COVID-19. TCRdb keeps only in-frame clones here, not all; method: immunoSEQ multiplex PCR. There are some 300,000 clones in the sample; around 88% occur only once, and about an eighth lies in the top ten. The sequenced sample was peripheral blood. These receptors originate from a woman in her 70s with COVID-19, enrolled during active disease.

The chain couples TRBV28 to TRBJ2-2; TRBD2 is a possible D gene (5 bases). This CDR3 region has 12 residues. V was cut by 3 bases and J by 9 bases, with 8 bases left in between. From germline, CDR1 is MDHEN and CDR2 SYDVKM. The CDR3 bases are TGTGCCAGCAGTTTTACTAGGAGGGAGCTGTTTTTT. It encodes CASSFTRRELFF.

With respect to this clone: Sequence at one end of the junction differs from germline and may be a read error. The chain uses TRBV6-1 and TRBJ1-2; D is unresolved. The germline CDR1 and CDR2 sequences are MNHNS and SASEGT. The CDR3 sequence is 11 residues long. The CDR3 region is CASREASGYTF. The CDR3 nucleotides read TGTGCCAGCAGGGAAGCCTCTGGCTACACCTTC.

In this sample, this clone turned up once. V is TRBV9 and J is TRBJ2-1; 9 positions agree with TRBD2. J lost 10 bases, V lost 2 bases, and 13 bases had no gene match. The CDR3 has 16 residues. Germline V CDR1 and CDR2: SGDLS, YYNGEE. The CDR3 DNA reads TGTGCCAGCAGCGTCCGGGAGGGGCTAGCGGGGACCGAGCAGTTCTTC. This encodes CASSVREGLAGTEQFF.

The chain has TRBV5-1 and TRBJ1-4; D is ambiguous. Trimming removed 2 bases from V and 6 bases from J, with 11 bases in between. The CDR3 runs 14 residues. The V gene's germline CDR1 is SGHRS and CDR2 YFSETQ. CDR3 in amino acids: CASSFLGRDEKLFF. CDR3 nucleotides: TGCGCCAGCAGCTTTTTAGGGAGGGATGAAAAACTGTTTTTT.

J is TRBJ1-1 and V is TRBV24-1, with D perhaps matching TRBD1 (5 bases). The V gene's germline CDR1 is KGHDR and CDR2 SFDVKD. V was clipped by 10 bases and J by 6 bases, with 17 bases between them. The CDR3 loop spans 13 amino acids. The CDR3 DNA reads as TGTGCCACTAGTCAGGGAGGAGGGGCTGAAGCTTTCTTT. The encoded protein is CATSQGGGAEAFF.

The V and J genes are TRBV11-2 and TRBJ2-1; D remains unclear. CDR1 and CDR2 from the germline V gene are SGHAT and FQNNGV. V was trimmed by 1 base and J by 10 bases, leaving 5 bases between them. The CDR3 length is 11 residues. The CDR3 coding sequence is TGTGCCAGCAGCTTAGCGGAGGAGCAGTTCTTC. Its translation: CASSLAEEQFF.

The CDR3: CASSTRNTGELFF. Written as DNA, the CDR3 is TGTGCCAGCAGTACGCGAAACACCGGGGAGCTGTTTTTT. The chain is built from TRBV27 and TRBJ2-2; D is unresolved. The CDR3 length is 13 residues. Trimming took off 5 bases at V and 2 bases at J, with 6 bases between the two ends. CDR1 is MNHEY, CDR2 SMNVEV, per germline (reference sequence).

CDR3 residues: CASSHFLRGGGLGETQYF. Here the CDR3 DNA reads TGTGCCAGCAGCCATTTCTTGCGGGGGGGCGGACTTGGGGAGACCCAGTACTTC. The chain uses TRBV4-2 and TRBJ2-5, with 9 bases identical to TRBD2. Germline assignment: CDR1 LGHNA and CDR2 YNFKEQ. Losses at the gene ends were 3 bases for V and 5 bases for J; bases not matched to a gene: 16. The CDR3 sequence is 18 residues long.

The CDR3 DNA follows: TGTGCCAGCAGCCCCTACCCGACTGGAAACACCATATATTTT. Its protein is CASSPYPTGNTIYF. The rearrangement links TRBV28 to TRBJ1-3; D is undetermined. Germline lookup yields CDR1 MDHEN and CDR2 SYDVKM. Trimming took 6 bases from V and 2 from J, leaving 11 bases between them. CDR3 length: 14 residues.

The chain has TRBV2 and TRBJ2-7, with 9 bases lining up with TRBD1. Trimming at V came to 4 bases and at J to 4 bases, leaving 11 bases not matched to a gene. Germline V gene lookup returns CDR1 SNHLY and CDR2 FYNNEI. The CDR3 covers 16 residues. CDR3 in DNA: TGTGCCAGCAGTGCCCCTCCGGACAGGGGTGGGTACGAGCAGTACTTC. It encodes CASSAPPDRGGYEQYF.

V usage is TRBV19 and J usage is TRBJ1-2; TRBD1 aligns across 8 bases. This CDR3 has 16 residues. Germline CDR1 reads LNHDA; CDR2 reads SQIVND (reference sequence). V lost 3 bases and J lost 8; bases outside the gene matches: 14. The CDR3 reads CASSILLTWTGHGYTF. The CDR3 DNA sequence: TGTGCCAGTAGTATCTTATTAACTTGGACAGGGCACGGCTACACCTTC.

The gene calls are TRBV24-1 and TRBJ2-3; 13 positions match TRBD2. V lost 3 bases to trimming and J lost 4 bases; unmatched junction nucleotides: 9. The CDR3 loop spans 18 amino acids. From germline, CDR1 is KGHDR and CDR2 SFDVKD. CDR3 DNA: TGTGCCACCAGTGATCCCGGACTAGCGGGGGTTGTGGCAGATACGCAGTATTTT. Amino acids: CATSDPGLAGVVADTQYF.

CDR3 loop: CASSPLVQGHTDTQYF. CDR3 bases: TGTGCCAGCAGTCCGCTAGTACAGGGCCACACAGATACGCAGTATTTT. V and J are TRBV28 and TRBJ2-3; tentative D call: TRBD1 (6 bases). Germline V gene lookup returns CDR1 MDHEN and CDR2 SYDVKM. V dropped 5 bases and J dropped 2 bases, with 17 bases sitting between them. This CDR3 is 16 amino acids long.

The chain recombines TRBV6-5 with TRBJ1-4; TRBD1 matches at 8 bases. CDR1 and CDR2 (germline): MNHEY, SVGAGI. The CDR3 covers 14 residues. J lost 7 bases, V lost 6 bases, and 7 bases had no gene match. The CDR3 DNA sequence: TGTGCCAGCAGCTATGGGCAGGGGGCTGAAAAACTGTTTTTT. The encoded protein is CASSYGQGAEKLFF.

The gene calls are TRBV28 and TRBJ2-7; a possible D gene is TRBD1 (6 bases). Per germline, CDR1 MDHEN and CDR2 SYDVKM. The germline V and J ends were trimmed by 3 bases and 4 bases, with 13 bases remaining between them. CDR3 size: 14 residues. Written as DNA, the CDR3 is TGTGCCAGCAGTTTGGACAGCGGACGTTACGAGCAGTACTTC. This encodes CASSLDSGRYEQYF.

Written as DNA, the CDR3 is TGTGCTAGTGGTTTGGGGAACACGAGGACTGAAGCTTTCTTT. Its protein is CASGLGNTRTEAFF. V is TRBV12-5 and J is TRBJ1-1; no clear D. The CDR3 totals 14 residues. Germline values: CDR1 LGHNT, CDR2 FRNRAP. V was trimmed by 1 base and J by 5 bases, leaving 11 bases between them.

J is TRBJ2-3 and V is TRBV4-3; TRBD1 matches 12 bases. V lost 4 bases to trimming and J lost 1 base; unmatched junction nucleotides: 6. Germline loops: CDR1 LGHNA, CDR2 YSLEER. This CDR3 has 17 residues. The CDR3 reads CASSPGTGGVGTDTQYF. Here the CDR3 DNA reads TGCGCCAGCAGCCCAGGGACAGGGGGCGTTGGCACAGATACGCAGTATTTT.

The V gene is TRBV5-5, the J gene TRBJ1-5; D not resolved. V lost 0 bases and J lost 5, with 9 bases in between. Germline assignment: CDR1 SGHKS and CDR2 YYEKEE (reference sequence). The CDR3 is 14 residues long. The CDR3 here is CASSLEGSHQPQHF. For the CDR3, the DNA is TGTGCCAGCAGCTTGGAAGGGAGTCATCAGCCCCAGCATTTT.